The 18 T cell receptor beta chains given below trace back to one sample, sequenced in a study of blood T cell repertoires in COVID-19. This table comes from immunoSEQ multiplex PCR, and its TCRdb copy is limited to in-frame clones, with some not included. Among roughly 200,000 clones listed, approximately 82% were seen once. Specimen: peripheral blood. The receptors originated from a human donor in a cohort sampled during active COVID-19.

The rearrangement joins TRBV3-1 (or the pseudogene TRBV3-2) to TRBJ2-3, with TRBD2 as a possible D gene (6 bases). Trimming pared 7 bases from V and 1 base from J, leaving 15 bases between. The CDR3 has 15 amino acids. Looked up from germline, CDR1 is LGHDT and CDR2 is YNNKEL (reference sequence). CDR3 bases: TGTGCCAGCACCCGGTCTGGAGGGGGCACAGATACGCAGTATTTT. Translation gives CASTRSGGGTDTQYF.

The genes are TRBV24-1 and TRBJ1-4; 7 bases map to TRBD1. Trimming took 3 bases from V and 8 from J; bases not matched to a gene: 11. Germline values: CDR1 KGHDR, CDR2 SFDVKD. The CDR3 spans 16 residues. The CDR3: CATSDPKTGLKEKLFF. The CDR3 coding sequence is TGTGCCACCAGTGATCCTAAGACAGGGCTCAAGGAAAAACTGTTTTTT.

This clone was picked up one time. For the CDR3, the DNA is TGTGCCAGTGGACAAAGGTCGGGGGCCAACGTCCTGACTTTC. It yields the protein CASGQRSGANVLTF. The chain carries TRBV27 and TRBJ2-6, with D perhaps matching TRBD1 (5 bases). Germline CDR1 MNHEY, CDR2 SMNVEV (reference sequence). V shed 9 bases and J shed 4 bases, with 13 bases lying between them. CDR3 length: 14 residues.

This chain uses TRBV10-3 with TRBJ1-2, with D possibly being TRBD1 (6 bases). This CDR3 spans 14 amino acids. Trimming pared 6 bases from V and 6 bases from J, leaving 17 bases between. The V gene's germline CDR1 is ENHRY and CDR2 SYGVKD. CDR3 nucleotide sequence: TGTGCCATCAGAAAAATCCGGGACAACCATGGCTACACCTTC. This gives the protein CAIRKIRDNHGYTF.

The chain links TRBV18 to TRBJ2-5; D is unclear. CDR1 and CDR2 (germline): KGHSH, LQKENI. This CDR3 region has 17 residues. The ends were cut back, 1 base at V and 0 bases at J, with 15 bases in the middle. CDR3 DNA sequence: TGTGCCAGCTCACCACTCCCAGGTTTGATCCACCAAGAGACCCAGTACTTC. Translation gives CASSPLPGLIHQETQYF.

This rearrangement joins TRBV27 to TRBJ1-4; tentatively, D is TRBD1 (5 bases). The V and J ends lost 6 bases and 4 bases respectively, with 21 bases between them. There are 17 residues in the CDR3. Germline lookup yields CDR1 MNHEY and CDR2 SMNVEV (reference sequence). The chain's CDR3 is CASRVAIQGSGNEKLFF. The CDR3 nucleotides read TGTGCCAGCAGAGTCGCGATCCAGGGTAGCGGTAATGAAAAACTGTTTTTT. Full variable domain (remainder filled in from reference TRBV27 and TRBJ1-4): EAQVTQNPRYLITVTGKKLTVTCSQNMNHEYMSWYRQDPGLGLRQIYYSMNVEVTDKGDVPEGYKVSRKEKRNFPLILESPSPNQTSLYFCASRVAIQGSGNEKLFFGSGTQLSVL.

The rearrangement joins TRBV19 to TRBJ1-3; the D gene is possibly TRBD1 (5 bases). The CDR3 spans 17 residues. The germline gives CDR1 LNHDA, CDR2 SQIVND (reference sequence). Trimming took off 2 bases at V and 0 bases at J, with 14 bases between the two ends. CDR3 nucleotide sequence: TGTGCCAGTAGTATATCCGGGGGACGGAGCTCTGGAAACACCATATATTTT. Translating gives CASSISGGRSSGNTIYF.

The chain couples TRBV28 to TRBJ2-1; D might be TRBD2 (5 bases). Germline values: CDR1 MDHEN, CDR2 SYDVKM. The CDR3 contains 14 residues. Trimming removed 2 bases at V and 3 bases at J, with 8 bases between. The CDR3 DNA follows: TGTGCCAGCAGTTTAAGCGGTGGCTACAATGAGCAGTTCTTC. This translates into CASSLSGGYNEQFF.

This sequence joins TRBV12-3 or TRBV12-4 and TRBJ2-7, with no clear D. The V end lost 6 bases, the J end lost 7 bases, and 16 bases lay between the germline ends. The CDR3 consists of 13 residues. As DNA, the CDR3 is TGTGCCAGCAGGAACCCAAATAATCGGGAGCAGTACTTC. Its protein is CASRNPNNREQYF.

This clone has more than one count but fewer than ten. The V call is TRBV11-2, the J call TRBJ2-7, with TRBD1 as a possible D gene (5 bases). This CDR3 has 16 residues. The V end lost 5 bases, the J end lost 3 bases, and 20 bases lay between the germline ends. CDR1 and CDR2 (germline): SGHAT, FQNNGV. CDR3 protein: CASSPTRQNLNYEQYF. CDR3 nucleotide sequence: TGTGCCAGCAGCCCAACAAGACAGAATTTGAACTACGAGCAGTACTTC.

In DNA, the CDR3 is TGTGCCAGCAGCGTAGCACTAGCGGCCACAGATACGCAGTATTTT. Translated, it gives CASSVALAATDTQYF. V usage is TRBV9 and J usage is TRBJ2-3; 8 bases map to TRBD2. Unmatched junction bases numbered 2, after V lost 0 bases and J lost 2 bases. Germline V gene data show CDR1 as SGDLS and CDR2 as YYNGEE. The CDR3 is made up of 15 amino acids.

V usage is TRBV5-1 and J usage is TRBJ1-3, with D possibly being TRBD1 (6 bases). Trimming pared 1 base from V and 0 bases from J, leaving 11 bases between. The germline CDR1 and CDR2 sequences are SGHRS and YFSETQ. This CDR3 has 16 residues. For the CDR3, the DNA is TGCGCCAGCAGCTTGCGGTTCAGGGGCTCTGGAAACACCATATATTTT. It translates to CASSLRFRGSGNTIYF.

This chain joins TRBV5-1 and TRBJ2-5, with 11 bases matching TRBD2. CDR1 and CDR2 from the germline V gene are SGHRS and YFSETQ. CDR3 length equals 14 residues. The V segment lost 0 bases and the J segment 14 bases; nucleotides outside the gene matches: 9. In DNA, the CDR3 is TGCGCCAGCAGCTTGGCCGTTAGCGGGAGGGTACTATACTTC. Translated: CASSLAVSGRVLYF.

Worth noting for this clone: This same CDR3 is encoded by further DNA sequences in the sample. The chain is built from TRBV15 and TRBJ2-1; 7 positions match TRBD2. The germline V gene encodes CDR1 LNHNV and CDR2 YYDKDF (reference sequence). V lost 0 bases and J lost 9; bases outside the gene matches: 2. CDR3 length equals 13 residues. CDR3 in DNA: TGTGCCACCAGCAGAGATTGGGGGGGTGAGCAGTTCTTC. Translation: CATSRDWGGEQFF.

The chain joins TRBV10-3 to TRBJ2-1, with 7 bases lining up with TRBD2. The CDR3 consists of 14 residues. V shed 6 bases, J shed 4 bases, and the junction held 6 bases outside the gene matches. From germline, CDR1 is ENHRY and CDR2 SYGVKD. CDR3 sequence (DNA): TGTGCCATCAGGGCGGGAGTGTCTTACAATGAGCAGTTCTTC. Translated, it gives CAIRAGVSYNEQFF.

This sequence joins TRBV18 and TRBJ1-2; D possibly corresponds to TRBD1 (5 bases). There are 15 residues in the CDR3. Per the germline V gene, CDR1 is KGHSH and CDR2 is LQKENI. Trimming removed 5 bases from V and 4 bases from J, with 17 bases in between. The CDR3: CASSALAGDSYGYTF. The CDR3 nucleotides read TGTGCCAGCTCAGCACTGGCGGGGGATAGCTATGGCTACACCTTC.

The rearrangement uses TRBV6-5 and TRBJ1-2; 7 nucleotides line up with TRBD1. The ends lost 6 bases at V and 7 bases at J; junction bases unmatched: 11. CDR1 and CDR2 (germline): MNHEY, SVGAGI. The CDR3 has 14 amino acids. CDR3 in amino acids: CASRLTGTVGGYTF. For the CDR3, the DNA is TGTGCCAGCAGATTGACCGGGACAGTTGGTGGCTACACCTTC.

This clone came up a few times. The chain uses TRBV5-5 and TRBJ2-7; 7 nucleotides align to TRBD1. Germline CDR1 and CDR2: SGHKS and YYEKEE (reference sequence). The CDR3 is made up of 12 amino acids. V shed 4 bases, J shed 9 bases, and the junction held 7 bases outside the gene matches. The CDR3 here is CASSTGVGRQYF. Written as DNA, the CDR3 is TGTGCCAGCAGCACAGGGGTGGGTCGGCAGTACTTC.